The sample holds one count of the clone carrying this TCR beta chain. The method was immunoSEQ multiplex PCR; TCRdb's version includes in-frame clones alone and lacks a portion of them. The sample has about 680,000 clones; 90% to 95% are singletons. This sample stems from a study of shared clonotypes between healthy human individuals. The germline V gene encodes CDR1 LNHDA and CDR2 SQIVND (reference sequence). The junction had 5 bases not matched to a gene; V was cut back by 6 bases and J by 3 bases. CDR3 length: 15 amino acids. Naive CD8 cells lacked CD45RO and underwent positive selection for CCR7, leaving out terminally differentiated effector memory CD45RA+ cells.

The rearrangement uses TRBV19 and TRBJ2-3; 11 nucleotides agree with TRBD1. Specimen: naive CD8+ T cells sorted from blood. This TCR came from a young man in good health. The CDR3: CASSGQGAGTDTQYF. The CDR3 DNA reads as TGTGCCAGTAGCGGACAGGGGGCTGGAACAGATACGCAGTATTTT.